This T cell receptor beta chain was recovered during a study of T cells after yellow fever vaccination. General study points: In FACS-sorted repertoires, abundant clonotypes from the bulk population could appear as contaminants.

Each CDR3 protein is one row after TCRdb ran MiXCR on the 5' RACE reads. The sample has around 400,000 distinct CDR3 sequences, roughly 11% seen once. Trimming cost V 0 bases and J 4 bases; bases outside gene matches: 4. CDR1 and CDR2 from the germline V gene are LGHDT and YNNKEL (reference sequence). This CDR3 comprises 15 residues. This clonotype was seen more than once but under ten times. What it binds is unknown. The input for sequencing was PBMCs, taken on the day of the first yellow fever vaccination. This sequence was found in a man aged 18-30 years who received the YFV17D yellow fever vaccine. The V call is TRBV3-1, the J call TRBJ2-5, with 8 bases aligning to TRBD2. The CDR3 here is CASSQDQAGGETQYF. The DNA of the CDR3 is TGTGCCAGCAGCCAAGATCAGGCGGGGGGAGAGACCCAGTACTTC.